The rows below give T cell receptor beta chains drawn from one sample of a study of human T cells and chemical hapten exposure. One entry per CDR3 protein results from TCRdb running MiXCR on the RACE reads. The sample has around 160,000 distinct CDR3 sequences, around 13% seen once. Material: whole blood, obtained in connection with sensitization to the hapten diphenylcyclopropenone (DPC). These receptors were taken from a young woman with alopecia areata. Some clones in this sample may be carry-over from other donors' samples. CDR3s include the opening cysteine and the closing phenylalanine or tryptophan. The D gene is left open where the match is weak. The size of a clone is reported for some rows only, either as once, few or many, or as a class for expanded clones.

V	D	J	size	length	DNA	CDR3
TRBV7-2	NA	TRBJ2-1	few	13	TGTGCCAGCAGCTTCCCAGCGTCTAATGAGCAGTTCTTC	CASSFPASNEQFF
TRBV11-2	TRBD2	TRBJ2-3	NA	14	TGTGCCATCAAAAAAGCGGGAAGTGCGGATACGCAGTATTTT	CAIKKAGSADTQYF
TRBV11-3	TRBD1	TRBJ2-7	many	17	TGTGCCAGCAGCTTAGGGGAATCGACAGGGGTCCGCTACGAGCAGTACTTC	CASSLGESTGVRYEQYF
TRBV10-2	TRBD2	TRBJ2-7	few	14	TGCGCCAGCAGCTTAGCGGGAGAAAGCTACGAGCAGTACTTC	CASSLAGESYEQYF
TRBV6-5	NA	TRBJ1-6	many	14	TGTGCCACCCACGGACGGTCCTATAATTCACCCCTCCACTTT	CATHGRSYNSPLHF
TRBV2	NA	TRBJ2-1	few	13	TGTGCCTGCCAAGAAGGGGGCTACAATGAGCAGTTCTTC	CACQEGGYNEQFF
TRBV5-4	NA	TRBJ2-1	NA	13	TGTGCCAGCAGCTCGTCAGGACGCTCGGGGCAGTTCTTC	CASSSSGRSGQFF
TRBV7-2	NA	TRBJ1-2	NA	16	TGTGCCAGCAGCTTAGTCAACTCTCCCAGGGGATTTGGCTACACCTTC	CASSLVNSPRGFGYTF
TRBV6-2/TRBV6-3	TRBD2	TRBJ2-1	many	16	TGTGCCAGCAGCGTGAGTCGCGGGAGGGCCTACAATGAGCAGTTCTTC	CASSVSRGRAYNEQFF
TRBV7-3	TRBD1	TRBJ1-1	NA	15	TGTGCCAGCGCAAAGGGACAGGGAAGTACCACTGAAGCTTTCTTT	CASAKGQGSTTEAFF
TRBV20-1	NA	TRBJ1-2	NA	14	TGCAGTGCTAGTGAACCCGGGATTACAAGGGATGGGACCTTC	CSASEPGITRDGTF
TRBV2	TRBD2	TRBJ2-1	few	14	TGTGCCAGCACTGTAACGGGAGGGCTTGGTGAGCAGTTCTTC	CASTVTGGLGEQFF
TRBV6-2/TRBV6-3	NA	TRBJ1-6	few	17	TGTGCCAGCAGCCAAGACCAAAGAAGCTCCTATAATTCACCCCTCCACTTT	CASSQDQRSSYNSPLHF
TRBV18	NA	TRBJ2-6	few	16	TGTGCCAGCTCACTCGCAGGGAGTGGTGGGGCCAACGTCCTGACTTTC	CASSLAGSGGANVLTF
TRBV18	TRBD2	TRBJ2-1	few	15	TGTGCCAGCACTCAACTAGCGGGAGGGGACAATGAGCAGTTCTTC	CASTQLAGGDNEQFF
TRBV11-2	TRBD1	TRBJ1-4	NA	14	TGTGCCAGCACCCTCGACAGGGGGCGAGAAAAACTGTTTTTT	CASTLDRGREKLFF
TRBV18	NA	TRBJ2-7	NA	16	TGTGCCAGCTCACCCTTTAGGGGACCTAGCTCCTACGAGCAGTACTTC	CASSPFRGPSSYEQYF
TRBV10-3	TRBD1	TRBJ2-7	few	19	TGTGCCATCAGTGAGTCTACCGGGACAGGGGGTTATGACTCCTACGAGCAGTACTTC	CAISESTGTGGYDSYEQYF
TRBV5-4	TRBD1	TRBJ1-6	many	14	TGTGCCAGCAGCTCACCGGGACAGCTCTCACCCCTCCACTTT	CASSSPGQLSPLHF
TRBV12-3/TRBV12-4	NA	TRBJ2-2	NA	13	TGTGCCAGCAGCCCGCAGTACACCGGGGAGCTGTTTTTT	CASSPQYTGELFF
TRBV2	NA	TRBJ2-2	NA	14	TGTGCCAGCAAGGAGCGGATCAACACCGGGGAGCTGTTTTTT	CASKERINTGELFF
TRBV7-2	NA	TRBJ1-2	NA	13	TGTGCCAGCAGCTCCTCCCCTAACTATGGCTACACCTTC	CASSSSPNYGYTF
TRBV30	NA	TRBJ1-1	NA	13	TGTGCCTGGAGTTTTAGAGCGAACACTGAAGCTTTCTTT	CAWSFRANTEAFF
TRBV9	NA	TRBJ1-2	few	14	TGTGCCAGCAGCGTAGGATCCAGTGGCTATGGCTACACCTTC	CASSVGSSGYGYTF
TRBV12-5	TRBD1	TRBJ2-3	NA	16	TGTGCTAGTGGTCGTGCTTGGACAGGGGGCACAGATACGCAGTATTTT	CASGRAWTGGTDTQYF
TRBV28	TRBD2	TRBJ2-3	NA	13	TGTGCCAGCACTAGCGGGAGCACAGATACGCAGTATTTT	CASTSGSTDTQYF
TRBV20-1	NA	TRBJ1-4	many	16	TGCAGTGCCCGCCTGTTCGGGGGGGGAACTAATGAAAAACTGTTTTTT	CSARLFGGGTNEKLFF
TRBV4-1	NA	TRBJ1-4	few	17	TGCGCCAGCAGCCAAGAGATCGCAACGGGGGCCAGAGAAAAACTGTTTTTT	CASSQEIATGAREKLFF
TRBV7-9	TRBD1	TRBJ2-1	few	15	TGTGCCAGCAGCCCGCCGGGACAGGGCCTAAATGAGCAGTTCTTC	CASSPPGQGLNEQFF
TRBV5-5	TRBD1	TRBJ1-2	NA	13	TGTGCCAGCAGCCCCGACAGGGGGCGCGGCTACACCTTC	CASSPDRGRGYTF
TRBV4-1	TRBD2	TRBJ2-7	NA	14	TGCGCCAGCAGCCAAGCGGGAGGCGGCCTCGAGCAGTACTTC	CASSQAGGGLEQYF
TRBV7-3	NA	TRBJ1-6	few	15	TGTGCCAGCAGCTTAATGGGTTTCCCGGGGTCACCCCTCCACTTT	CASSLMGFPGSPLHF
TRBV27	NA	TRBJ1-5	many	21	TGTGCCACAGCAGTTTATGGGGCGATGGTTTCGGGTGCGGAAAGCAATCAGCCCCAGCATTTT	CATAVYGAMVSGAESNQPQHF
TRBV19	NA	TRBJ1-2	NA	15	TGTGCCAGTAGTCCATGGGACGGCCCCGTCGTTGGCTACACCTTC	CASSPWDGPVVGYTF
TRBV7-8	NA	TRBJ2-5	NA	10	TGTGCCAGCAGCCTGGCGACCCAGTACTTC	CASSLATQYF
TRBV5-1	NA	TRBJ1-6	many	16	TGCGCCAGCAGCTTGTTGGGCGGTCCTATGAATTCACCCCTCCACTTT	CASSLLGGPMNSPLHF
TRBV29-1	NA	TRBJ2-6	many	14	TGCAGCATCCATTTTTTTGCCGGGGCCAACGTCCTGACTTTC	CSIHFFAGANVLTF
TRBV5-1	NA	TRBJ2-7	few	14	TGCGCCAGCAGCTTGGAATGGCAGACCTACGAGCAGTACTTC	CASSLEWQTYEQYF
TRBV11-1	NA	TRBJ2-2	NA	15	TGTGCCAGCAGATCCGGACAGCCGAACACCGGGGAGCTGTTTTTT	CASRSGQPNTGELFF
TRBV4-3	NA	TRBJ2-2	many	14	TGCGCCAGCAGCCAAACTTGGGACACCGGGGAGCTGTTTTTT	CASSQTWDTGELFF
TRBV10-3	NA	TRBJ2-2	many	12	TGTGCCATCAGTGCAAACACCGGGGAGCTGTTTTTT	CAISANTGELFF
TRBV29-1	NA	TRBJ2-7	NA	12	TGCAGCCCCAGCGGAAGGGCGGACGAGCAGTACTTC	CSPSGRADEQYF
TRBV2	NA	TRBJ1-1	many	14	TGTGCCAGCAGTGAAGCGCGGGGGAACACTGAAGCTTTCTTT	CASSEARGNTEAFF
TRBV5-4	NA	TRBJ2-3	NA	15	TGTGCCAGCAGCCCAGGACCGGATGGCACAGATACGCAGTATTTT	CASSPGPDGTDTQYF
TRBV20-1	TRBD2	TRBJ2-7	NA	13	TGCAGTGCAAAGGGACTAGCTAATTACGAGCAGTACTTC	CSAKGLANYEQYF
TRBV12-2	NA	TRBJ2-1	few	17	TGTGCAAGTCGCTGGGCCTACTGCGGGCCCTGTCACAATGAGCAGTTCTTC	CASRWAYCGPCHNEQFF
TRBV13	NA	TRBJ2-3	many	14	TGTGCCAGCAGCTTAATCCAGGGGCGAGATACGCAGTATTTT	CASSLIQGRDTQYF
TRBV30	TRBD2	TRBJ2-3	few	13	TGTGCCTGGAAGCGGGGGGGCGTAGATACGCAGTATTTT	CAWKRGGVDTQYF
TRBV28	NA	TRBJ1-2	few	12	TGTGCCAGCAGAGGAGGATCGGGCCGCTACACCTTC	CASRGGSGRYTF
TRBV4-2	TRBD1	TRBJ1-2	NA	15	TGTGTCAGCAGCCAAGATCAGGGGGCGAACTATGGCTACACCTTC	CVSSQDQGANYGYTF
TRBV11-2	NA	TRBJ2-7	few	14	TGTGCCAGCAGCTCAACTAGCCCGTCCTACGAGCAGTACTTC	CASSSTSPSYEQYF